The sequence of this TCR beta chain was determined in a study of beta chain features in type 1 diabetes. Overall study context: Investigators examined approximately 110,000,000 sorted cells across all samples. Study conclusions and caveats: When Type 1 diabetes patients were examined, their TCRB CDR3s proved moderately but significantly shorter in all four CD4+ subsets. Sequencing used cDNA, and cells with high TCR expression could therefore be over-represented.

This clone was seen a handful of times. Its antigen is still unknown. The CDR3 contains 15 residues. CDR1 is SGHTA and CDR2 is FQGNSA in the germline V gene. V lost 4 bases and J lost 4; bases outside the gene matches: 8. Every participating donor gave one draw, a heparinised blood sample averaging approximately 110 mL. Sorted CD4+ subsets: naive, central memory, regulatory, stem cell-like memory (CD45RO/CCR7/CD25/CD127/CD95/CD27 panel). Every isolated RNA sample was fully reverse transcribed, so sequencing captured expressed TCRB transcripts. Assay used: immunoSEQ multiplex PCR; TCRdb lists only in-frame clones, some missing. Among 300,000 to 400,000 clones listed, 9.6% were seen once.

V and J are TRBV7-2 and TRBJ2-7; 9 bases line up with TRBD2. Sequenced: central memory CD4+ T cells from blood. The clonotype was recovered from a young man with type 1 diabetes. The DNA for the CDR3 is TGTGCCAGCAGCTCTTTAGCGGGAGCGGGGTACGAGCAGTACTTC. Translating gives CASSSLAGAGYEQYF.